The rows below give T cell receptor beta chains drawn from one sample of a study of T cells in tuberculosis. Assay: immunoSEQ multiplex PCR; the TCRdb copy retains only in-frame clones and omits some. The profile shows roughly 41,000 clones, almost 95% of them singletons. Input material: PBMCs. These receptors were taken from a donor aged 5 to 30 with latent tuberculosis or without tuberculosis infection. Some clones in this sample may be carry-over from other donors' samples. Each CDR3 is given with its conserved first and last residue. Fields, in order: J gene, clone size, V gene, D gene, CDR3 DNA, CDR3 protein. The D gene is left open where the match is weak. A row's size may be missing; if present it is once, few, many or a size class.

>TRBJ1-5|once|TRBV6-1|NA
TGTGCCAGCAGTGCACACATTCAACCTAGCAATCAGCCCCAGCATTTT
CASSAHIQPSNQPQHF
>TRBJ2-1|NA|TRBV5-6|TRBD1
TGTGCCAGCAGCTTAGGACAGGGCGATGAGCAGTTCTTC
CASSLGQGDEQFF
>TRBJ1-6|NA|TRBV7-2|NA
TGTGCCAGCACCACGGACATCTCCTATAATTCACCCCTCCACTTT
CASTTDISYNSPLHF
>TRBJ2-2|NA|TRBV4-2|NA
TGTGCCAGCAGCTCACAGGCCAGCCTGGGCACCGGGGAGCTGTTTTTT
CASSSQASLGTGELFF
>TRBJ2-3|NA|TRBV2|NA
TGTGCCAGCAGCCGGGGGGCCCGCCCTAGCACAGATACGCAGTATTTT
CASSRGARPSTDTQYF
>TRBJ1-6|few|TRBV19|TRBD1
TGTGCCAGTAGCCCTGGGACAGGGGTTGGTTCACCCCTCCACTTT
CASSPGTGVGSPLHF
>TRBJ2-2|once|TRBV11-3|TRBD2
TGTGCCAGCAGCCAGGGGCGGCTAGCGGGGGGCGGCACCGGGGAGCTGTTTTTT
CASSQGRLAGGGTGELFF
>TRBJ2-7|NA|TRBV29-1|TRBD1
TGCAGCCCCGGGACAGTGCCCTACGAGCAGTACTTC
CSPGTVPYEQYF
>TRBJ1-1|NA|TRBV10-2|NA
TGCGCCAGCAGTGTCGGGGATAACACTGAAGCTTTCTTT
CASSVGDNTEAFF
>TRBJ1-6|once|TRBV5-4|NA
TGTGCCAGCAGCGGCAGAGGAGCTATCCGCTCACCCCTCCACTTT
CASSGRGAIRSPLHF
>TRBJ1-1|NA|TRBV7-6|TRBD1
TGTGCCAGCAGCCTACGGACAGGGTTGAACACTGAAGCTTTCTTT
CASSLRTGLNTEAFF